Included here is one T cell receptor beta chain sequence, with context. Antigen unknown. The V gene's germline CDR1 is MGHRA and CDR2 YSYEKL. The CDR3 covers 15 residues. V lost 1 base, J lost 8 bases, and 14 bases lay in between. The data were obtained in a study of T cell responses to AZD1222 COVID-19 vaccine. Points from the study as a whole: Nearly half of spike-specific TCRs reportedly target unmutated variant regions. Baseline seropositives among AZD1222 recipients totaled only five to seven.

Method: immunoSEQ multiplex PCR; TCRdb's copy keeps in-frame clones and lacks some. The sample carries 110,000 or so clones, 90% to 95% recorded once. The sequence came from an adult in good health. The chain has TRBV4-1 and TRBJ1-4, with a possible D match to TRBD1 (5 bases). The sample here was peripheral blood, taken on day 0 of AZD1222 vaccination. In DNA, the CDR3 is TGCGCCAGCAGCCAAGTTCGGCTGGGGGAGGAAAAACTGTTTTTT. Translation gives CASSQVRLGEEKLFF.